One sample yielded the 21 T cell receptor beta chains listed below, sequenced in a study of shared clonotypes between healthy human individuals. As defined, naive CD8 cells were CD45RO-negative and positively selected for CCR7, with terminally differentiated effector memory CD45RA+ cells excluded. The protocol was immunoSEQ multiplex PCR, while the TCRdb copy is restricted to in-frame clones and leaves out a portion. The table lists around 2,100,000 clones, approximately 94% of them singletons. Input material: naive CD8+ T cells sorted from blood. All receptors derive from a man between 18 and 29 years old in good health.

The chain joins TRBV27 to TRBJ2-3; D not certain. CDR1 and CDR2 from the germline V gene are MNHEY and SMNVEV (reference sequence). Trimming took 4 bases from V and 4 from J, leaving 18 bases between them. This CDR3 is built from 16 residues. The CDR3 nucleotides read TGTGCCAGCAGTTCCAACTCCTGGGAATGGGCAGATACGCAGTATTTT. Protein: CASSSNSWEWADTQYF.

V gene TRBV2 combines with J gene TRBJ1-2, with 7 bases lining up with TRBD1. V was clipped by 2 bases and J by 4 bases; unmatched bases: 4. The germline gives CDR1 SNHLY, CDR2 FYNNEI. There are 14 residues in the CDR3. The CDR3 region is CASSERGLRYGYTF. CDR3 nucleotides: TGTGCCAGCAGTGAAAGGGGGCTTCGCTATGGCTACACCTTC. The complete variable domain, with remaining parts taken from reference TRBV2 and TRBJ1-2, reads EPEVTQTPSHQVTQMGQEVILRCVPISNHLYFYWYRQILGQKVEFLVSFYNNEISEKSEIFDDQFSVERPDGSNFTLKIRSTKLEDSAMYFCASSERGLRYGYTFGSGTRLTVV.

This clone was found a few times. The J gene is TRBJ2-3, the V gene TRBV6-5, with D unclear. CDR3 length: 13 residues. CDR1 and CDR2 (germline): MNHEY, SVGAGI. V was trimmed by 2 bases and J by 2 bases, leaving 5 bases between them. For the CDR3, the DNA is TGTGCCAGCAGTTACGGGTTCACAGATACGCAGTATTTT. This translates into CASSYGFTDTQYF.

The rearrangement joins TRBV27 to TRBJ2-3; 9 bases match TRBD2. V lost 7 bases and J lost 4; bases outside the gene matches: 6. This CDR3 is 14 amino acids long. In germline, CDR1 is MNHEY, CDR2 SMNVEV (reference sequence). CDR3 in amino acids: CASTSERGADTQYF. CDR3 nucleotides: TGTGCCAGCACTTCAGAGCGGGGGGCAGATACGCAGTATTTT.

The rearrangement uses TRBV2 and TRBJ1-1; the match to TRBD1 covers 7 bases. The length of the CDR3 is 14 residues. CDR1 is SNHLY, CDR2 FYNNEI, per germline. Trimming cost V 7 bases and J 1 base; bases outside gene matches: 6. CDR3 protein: CASIEDRPNTEAFF. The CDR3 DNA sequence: TGTGCCAGCATAGAGGACAGGCCGAACACTGAAGCTTTCTTT.

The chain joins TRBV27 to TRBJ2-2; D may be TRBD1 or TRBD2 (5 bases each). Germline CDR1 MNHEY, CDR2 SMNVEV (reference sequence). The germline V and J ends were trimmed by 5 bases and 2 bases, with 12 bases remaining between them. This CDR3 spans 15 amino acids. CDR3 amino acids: CASSPGTHNTGELFF. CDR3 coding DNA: TGTGCCAGCAGTCCCGGGACCCACAACACCGGGGAGCTGTTTTTT.

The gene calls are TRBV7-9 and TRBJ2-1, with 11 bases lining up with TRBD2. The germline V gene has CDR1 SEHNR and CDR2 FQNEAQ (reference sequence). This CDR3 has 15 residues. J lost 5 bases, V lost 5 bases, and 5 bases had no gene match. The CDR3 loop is CASSHSGGAHNEQFF. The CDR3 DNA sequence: TGTGCCAGCAGCCATAGCGGGGGGGCTCACAATGAGCAGTTCTTC.

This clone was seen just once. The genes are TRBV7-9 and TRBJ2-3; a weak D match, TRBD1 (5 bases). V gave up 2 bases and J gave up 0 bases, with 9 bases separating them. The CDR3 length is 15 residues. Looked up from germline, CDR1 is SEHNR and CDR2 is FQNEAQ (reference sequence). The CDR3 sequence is CASSLQGFSTDTQYF. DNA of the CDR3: TGTGCCAGCAGCTTACAGGGTTTTAGCACAGATACGCAGTATTTT.

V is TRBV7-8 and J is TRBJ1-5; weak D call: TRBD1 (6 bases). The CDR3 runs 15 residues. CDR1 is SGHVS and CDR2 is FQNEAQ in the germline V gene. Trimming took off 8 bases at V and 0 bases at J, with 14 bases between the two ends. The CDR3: CASRGLEASNQPQHF. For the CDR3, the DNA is TGTGCCAGCCGGGGGCTGGAAGCTAGCAATCAGCCCCAGCATTTT.

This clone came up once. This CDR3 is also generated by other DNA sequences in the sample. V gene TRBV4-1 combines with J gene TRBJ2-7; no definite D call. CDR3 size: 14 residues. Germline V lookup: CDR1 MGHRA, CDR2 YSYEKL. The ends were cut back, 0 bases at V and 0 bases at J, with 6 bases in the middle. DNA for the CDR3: TGCGCCAGCAGCCAAGAGGCCAGCTCCTACGAGCAGTACTTC. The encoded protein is CASSQEASSYEQYF.

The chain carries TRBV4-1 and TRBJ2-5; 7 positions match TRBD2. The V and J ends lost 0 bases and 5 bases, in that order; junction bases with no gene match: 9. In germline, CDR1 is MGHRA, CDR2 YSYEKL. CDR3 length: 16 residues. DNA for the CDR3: TGCGCCAGCAGCCAAGAAGGGCTAGCGGCCCGGGAGACCCAGTACTTC. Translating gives CASSQEGLAARETQYF.

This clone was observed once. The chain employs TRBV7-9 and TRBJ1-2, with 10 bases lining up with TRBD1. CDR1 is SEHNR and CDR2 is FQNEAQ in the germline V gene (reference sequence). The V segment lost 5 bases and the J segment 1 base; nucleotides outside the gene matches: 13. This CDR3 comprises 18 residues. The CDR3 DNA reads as TGTGCCAGCAGCAAACGCCCGGGACAGGGGCGATTTAACTATGGCTACACCTTC. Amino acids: CASSKRPGQGRFNYGYTF.

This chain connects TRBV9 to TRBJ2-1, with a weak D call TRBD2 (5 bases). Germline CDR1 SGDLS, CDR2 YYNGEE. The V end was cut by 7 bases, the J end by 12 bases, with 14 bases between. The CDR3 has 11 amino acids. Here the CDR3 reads CASEGGWGQFF. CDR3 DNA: TGTGCCAGCGAGGGTGGGTGGGGGCAGTTCTTC.

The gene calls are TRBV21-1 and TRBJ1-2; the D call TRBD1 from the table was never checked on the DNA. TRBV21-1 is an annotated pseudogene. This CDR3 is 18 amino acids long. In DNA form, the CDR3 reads TGTGCCAGCAGCATTCGGTCGACCAGGTGCTTAAAGAACTATGGCTACACCTTC. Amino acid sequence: CASSIRSTRCLKNYGYTF.

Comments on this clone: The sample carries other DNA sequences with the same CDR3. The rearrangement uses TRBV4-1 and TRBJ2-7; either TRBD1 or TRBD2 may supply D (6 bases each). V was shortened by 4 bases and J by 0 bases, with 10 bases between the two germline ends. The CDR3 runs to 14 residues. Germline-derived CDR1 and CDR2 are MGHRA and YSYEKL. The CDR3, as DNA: TGCGCCAGCAGCCCAGGGGACTCCTCCTACGAGCAGTACTTC. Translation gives CASSPGDSSYEQYF.

In nucleotides, the CDR3 is TGTGCCAGCAGCGTGGGGGGTACTAGCGGGAGCGAGCAGTACTTC. Translating gives CASSVGGTSGSEQYF. The J gene is TRBJ2-7, the V gene TRBV7-2, with 11 bases lining up with TRBD2. V shed 5 bases, J shed 6 bases, and the junction held 9 bases outside the gene matches. The CDR3 covers 15 residues. From germline, CDR1 is SGHTA and CDR2 FQGNSA.

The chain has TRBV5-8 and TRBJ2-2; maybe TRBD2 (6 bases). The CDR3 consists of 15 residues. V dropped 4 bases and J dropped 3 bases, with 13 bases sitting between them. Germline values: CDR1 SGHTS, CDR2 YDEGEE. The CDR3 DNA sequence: TGTGCCAGCAGCCGCGGGACCCTTCACACCGGGGAGCTGTTTTTT. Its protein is CASSRGTLHTGELFF.

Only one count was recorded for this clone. CDR3 sequence reads: CASSQDFAGDSSYNEQFF. CDR3 nucleotide sequence: TGCGCCAGCAGCCAAGATTTCGCGGGGGACAGCTCCTACAATGAGCAGTTCTTC. V gene TRBV4-3 combines with J gene TRBJ2-1; D possibly matches TRBD1 or TRBD2 (7 bases each). Germline CDR1 is LGHNA and CDR2 is YSLEER. The V end was cut by 0 bases, the J end by 0 bases, with 15 bases between. The CDR3 loop spans 18 amino acids.

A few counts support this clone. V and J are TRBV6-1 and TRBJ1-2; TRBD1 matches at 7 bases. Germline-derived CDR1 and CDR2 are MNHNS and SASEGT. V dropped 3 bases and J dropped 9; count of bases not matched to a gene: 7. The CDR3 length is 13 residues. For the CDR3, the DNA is TGTGCCAGCAGTGAGCAGGGGGGAGATAGCTACACCTTC. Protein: CASSEQGGDSYTF.

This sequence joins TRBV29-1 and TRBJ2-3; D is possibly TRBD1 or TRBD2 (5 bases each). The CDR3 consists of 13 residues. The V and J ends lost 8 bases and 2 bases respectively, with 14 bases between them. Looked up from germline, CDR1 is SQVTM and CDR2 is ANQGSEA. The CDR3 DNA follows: TGCAGCTGCCGGGACCTGAACACAGATACGCAGTATTTT. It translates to CSCRDLNTDTQYF.

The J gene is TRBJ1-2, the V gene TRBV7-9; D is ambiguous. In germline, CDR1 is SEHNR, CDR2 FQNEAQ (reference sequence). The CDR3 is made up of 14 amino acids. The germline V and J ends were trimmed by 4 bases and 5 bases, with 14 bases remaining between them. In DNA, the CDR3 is TGTGCCAGCAGCTGGGTTTTGGGCTCGTATGGCTACACCTTC. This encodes CASSWVLGSYGYTF.